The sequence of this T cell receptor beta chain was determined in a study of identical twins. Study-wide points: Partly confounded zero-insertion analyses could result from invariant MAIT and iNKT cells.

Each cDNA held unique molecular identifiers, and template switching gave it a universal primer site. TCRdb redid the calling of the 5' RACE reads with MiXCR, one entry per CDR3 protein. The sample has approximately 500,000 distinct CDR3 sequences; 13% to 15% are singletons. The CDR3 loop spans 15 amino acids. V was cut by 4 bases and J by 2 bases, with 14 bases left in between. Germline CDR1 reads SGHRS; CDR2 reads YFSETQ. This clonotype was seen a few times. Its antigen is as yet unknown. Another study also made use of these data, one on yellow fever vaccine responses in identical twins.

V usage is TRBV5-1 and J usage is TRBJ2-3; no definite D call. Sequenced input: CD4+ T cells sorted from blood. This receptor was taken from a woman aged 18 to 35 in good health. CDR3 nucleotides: TGCGCCAGCAGCAACAGACCCCGGAACACAGATACGCAGTATTTT. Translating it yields CASSNRPRNTDTQYF.